A selection of T cell receptor beta chains follows, all from one sample in a study of T cells in Graves' hyperthyroidism and ophthalmopathy. TCRdb analysed the multiplex PCR reads with MiXCR anew, one entry per CDR3 protein. The sample carries more than 450,000 distinct CDR3 sequences, around 20% recorded once. The sample consisted of blood. The receptors derive from a man aged 35 to 55 with Graves' ophthalmopathy. The CDR3 runs from the conserved cysteine through the conserved F or W. The order of the fields is D gene, J gene, V gene, clone size, CDR3 protein, CDR3 DNA. D genes are given only for firm matches. Rows may omit the clone size; those that give it use once, few, many or a size class.

>NA|TRBJ2-3|TRBV7-2|many
CASSSPVGTDTQYF
TGTGCCAGCAGCTCTCCTGTCGGAACAGATACGCAGTATTTT
>TRBD2|TRBJ2-3|TRBV10-3|few
CAISESRLAGGRTDTQYF
TGTGCCATCAGTGAGTCCAGACTAGCGGGGGGGCGTACAGATACGCAGTATTTT
>NA|TRBJ2-7|TRBV12-3/TRBV12-4|NA
CASSFGQRYYEQYF
TGTGCCAGCAGTTTCGGACAGAGGTACTACGAGCAGTACTTC
>NA|TRBJ2-7|TRBV5-6|few
CASSRTADQYF
TGTGCCAGCAGCCGTACAGCGGATCAGTACTTC
>NA|TRBJ2-1|TRBV4-3|few
CASSQDFGSSYNEQFF
TGCGCCAGCAGCCAAGATTTCGGTAGCTCCTACAATGAGCAGTTCTTC
>TRBD2|TRBJ2-1|TRBV6-1|few
CASSLLAGVWNEQFF
TGTGCCAGCAGTCTACTAGCGGGAGTTTGGAATGAGCAGTTCTTC
>NA|TRBJ1-6|TRBV28|few
CASSFQTYNSPLHF
TGTGCCAGCAGTTTTCAGACCTATAATTCACCCCTCCACTTT
>NA|TRBJ1-3|TRBV20-1|NA
CSASLGFGNTIYF
TGCAGTGCTAGTCTGGGATTTGGAAACACCATATATTTT
>NA|TRBJ1-5|TRBV27|few
CASGYEPQHF
TGTGCCAGCGGGTATGAGCCCCAGCATTTT
>NA|TRBJ1-4|TRBV10-3|NA
CAISESSGGGTNEKLFF
TGTGCCATCAGTGAGTCGTCGGGAGGGGGAACTAATGAAAAACTGTTTTTT
>NA|TRBJ1-5|TRBV6-2/TRBV6-3|many
CASSYPGQRQHF
TGTGCCAGCAGTTACCCGGGACAACGCCAGCATTTT
>TRBD2|TRBJ2-5|TRBV27|many
CASSSGLAGGFETQYF
TGTGCCAGCAGTTCCGGATTAGCGGGAGGATTTGAGACCCAGTACTTC
>TRBD1|TRBJ1-2|TRBV9|NA
CASSFHLRQGLNYGYTF
TGTGCCAGCAGCTTTCATCTTAGACAGGGGCTGAACTATGGCTACACCTTC
>NA|TRBJ1-2|TRBV5-1|few
CASSPTGKFDHYGYTF
TGCGCCAGCAGCCCAACAGGGAAGTTTGATCACTATGGCTACACCTTC
>NA|TRBJ1-1|TRBV6-1|few
CASSRESANTEAFF
TGTGCCTCGTCGAGGGAATCGGCGAACACTGAAGCTTTCTTT
>NA|TRBJ1-1|TRBV18|few
CASSPPLRTEAFF
TGTGCCAGCTCACCACCGTTACGTACTGAAGCTTTCTTT
>TRBD1|TRBJ1-5|TRBV5-6|few
CASSSNRGPHSNQPQHF
TGTGCCAGCAGCTCAAACAGGGGACCTCATAGCAATCAGCCCCAGCATTTT
>TRBD2|TRBJ2-1|TRBV20-1|NA
CSARDGRASNEQFF
TGCAGTGCTAGAGACGGGAGGGCCTCCAATGAGCAGTTCTTC
>TRBD2|TRBJ2-1|TRBV5-6|few
CASSLVGAGVYNEQFF
TGTGCCAGCAGCTTGGTAGGGGCGGGGGTCTACAATGAGCAGTTCTTC
>NA|TRBJ1-4|TRBV28|NA
CASSFVVGGLDEKLFF
TGTGCCAGCAGTTTTGTAGTGGGAGGGTTAGATGAAAAACTGTTTTTT
>NA|TRBJ2-5|TRBV9|NA
CASSVGRGQETQYF
TGTGCCAGCAGCGTAGGAAGGGGCCAAGAGACCCAGTACTTC
>NA|TRBJ2-1|TRBV27|NA
CASKLRISDEQFF
TGTGCCAGCAAATTGCGGATATCCGATGAGCAGTTCTTC
>NA|TRBJ2-2|TRBV9|NA
CASSVSAQTGELFF
TGTGCCAGCAGCGTTTCGGCTCAAACCGGGGAGCTGTTTTTT
>TRBD2|TRBJ2-7|TRBV7-8|NA
CASSSSGTSAYEQYF
TGTGCCAGCAGCTCCTCCGGGACTAGCGCCTACGAGCAGTACTTC
>NA|TRBJ2-3|TRBV19|few
CASSWGEGQSSTDTQYF
TGTGCCAGTAGCTGGGGGGAAGGGCAGTCGAGCACAGATACGCAGTATTTT
>NA|TRBJ2-5|TRBV5-1|NA
CASSLVGRGVETQYF
TGCGCCAGCAGCTTGGTGGGCAGGGGGGTAGAGACCCAGTACTTC
>NA|TRBJ2-1|TRBV11-3|many
CASSPRGGHEQFF
TGTGCCAGCAGTCCTAGGGGTGGGCATGAGCAGTTCTTC
>NA|TRBJ2-3|TRBV9|few
CASSVGGGRTDTQYF
TGTGCCAGCAGCGTAGGCGGGGGCCGCACAGATACGCAGTATTTT
>NA|TRBJ2-5|TRBV5-1|NA
CASSSLGTQETQYF
TGCGCCAGCAGCAGCTTGGGGACCCAAGAGACCCAGTACTTC
>NA|TRBJ1-4|TRBV7-9|NA
CASSPGGLATNEKLFF
TGTGCCAGCAGCCCCGGGGGTCTCGCAACTAATGAAAAACTGTTTTTT
>NA|TRBJ2-1|TRBV7-9|NA
CASSLEDYRDEQFF
TGTGCCAGCAGCTTAGAGGACTACCGAGATGAGCAGTTCTTC
>TRBD1|TRBJ1-2|TRBV5-1|few
CASSPRDRARGYTF
TGCGCCAGCAGCCCCCGTGACAGGGCCCGAGGCTACACCTTC
>NA|TRBJ1-1|TRBV9|few
CASSVEGGNRNTEAFF
TGTGCCAGCAGCGTAGAGGGCGGGAACCGGAACACTGAAGCTTTCTTT